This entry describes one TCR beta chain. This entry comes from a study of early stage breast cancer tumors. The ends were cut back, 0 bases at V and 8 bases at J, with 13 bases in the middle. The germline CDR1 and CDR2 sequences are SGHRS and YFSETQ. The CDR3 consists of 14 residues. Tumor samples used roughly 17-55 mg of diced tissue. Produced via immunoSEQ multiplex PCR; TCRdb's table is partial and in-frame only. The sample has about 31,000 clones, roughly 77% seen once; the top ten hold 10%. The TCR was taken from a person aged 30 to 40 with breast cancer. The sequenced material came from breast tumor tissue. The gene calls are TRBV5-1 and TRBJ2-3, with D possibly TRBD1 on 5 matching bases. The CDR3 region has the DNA TGCGCCAGCAGCTTGGTAGACAGTCGGGTTACGCAGTATTTT. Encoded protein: CASSLVDSRVTQYF.